These 22 T cell receptor beta chains were all obtained from the same sample, sequenced in a study of blood T cell repertoires in COVID-19. TCRdb's copy holds only in-frame clones and misses some; the assay was immunoSEQ multiplex PCR. Of fewer than 300,000 clones listed, more than 70% are singletons. The sequencing input was peripheral blood. The receptors originated from a woman in her late teens or twenties with acute or convalescent COVID-19.

This chain joins TRBV15 and TRBJ2-5; 9 bases map to TRBD1. In germline, CDR1 is LNHNV, CDR2 YYDKDF (reference sequence). The CDR3 is 16 residues long. J gave up 2 bases and V 5 bases, and 9 bases lay outside the gene matches. The CDR3 loop reads CATSARQGVGQETQYF. CDR3 sequence (DNA): TGTGCCACCAGCGCCCGACAGGGGGTGGGACAAGAGACCCAGTACTTC.

The chain recombines TRBV9 with TRBJ2-6; 8 bases are shared with TRBD1. Germline trimming cut 2 bases from V and 4 bases from J; bases unmatched to any gene: 8. This CDR3 is 17 amino acids long. Per the germline V gene, CDR1 is SGDLS and CDR2 is YYNGEE. The DNA for the CDR3 is TGTGCCAGCAGCGTTCAAACAGGGGGTTCCGGGGCCAACGTCCTGACTTTC. Amino acid sequence: CASSVQTGGSGANVLTF.

The genes are TRBV3-1 (or the pseudogene TRBV3-2) and TRBJ1-2; possibly TRBD1 for D (6 bases). V lost 3 bases and J 1 base, leaving 6 bases between the germline ends. CDR3 length: 13 amino acids. The germline CDR1 and CDR2 sequences are LGHDT and YNNKEL (reference sequence). The CDR3 here is CASSHRGNYGYTF. The CDR3, as DNA: TGTGCCAGCAGCCACAGGGGTAACTATGGCTACACCTTC.

CDR3 DNA: TGTGCCAGCTCACCACGCGACAAACAAGAGACCCAGTACTTC. Amino acids: CASSPRDKQETQYF. The rearrangement uses TRBV18 and TRBJ2-5, with D unclear. This CDR3 has 14 amino acids. Germline V CDR1 and CDR2: KGHSH, LQKENI. V shed 1 base and J shed 2 bases, with 8 bases lying between them.

The J gene is TRBJ2-7, the V gene TRBV25-1, with 10 bases fitting TRBD2. With 2 bases clipped from V and 4 bases from J, the junction kept 11 bases outside the gene matches. The CDR3 has 17 amino acids. Germline V lookup: CDR1 MGHDK, CDR2 SYGVNS. The CDR3 loop is CASSEKLGVAGGYEQYF. CDR3 coding DNA: TGTGCCAGCAGTGAAAAGTTGGGGGTAGCGGGAGGTTACGAGCAGTACTTC.

The gene calls are TRBV14 and TRBJ1-2; D remains unclear. V was trimmed by 1 base and J by 7 bases, leaving 10 bases between them. In germline, CDR1 is SGHDN, CDR2 FVKESK. CDR3 length: 13 residues. The chain's CDR3 is CASSQAAGFGYTF. The CDR3, as DNA: TGTGCCAGCAGCCAAGCCGCAGGTTTTGGCTACACCTTC.

CDR3 nucleotide sequence: TGTGCCAGTAGTAAACAACTAGGCTCCTACGAGCAGTACTTC. Amino acid sequence: CASSKQLGSYEQYF. The chain recombines TRBV19 with TRBJ2-7, with D maybe TRBD2 (5 bases). The germline gives CDR1 LNHDA, CDR2 SQIVND (reference sequence). The CDR3 is 14 amino acids. The V end lost 4 bases, the J end lost 0 bases, and 10 bases lay between the germline ends.

This chain uses TRBV7-8 with TRBJ2-2, with D tentatively TRBD1 (6 bases). The CDR3 totals 15 residues. V was trimmed by 1 base and J by 5 bases, leaving 11 bases between them. The germline CDR1 and CDR2 sequences are SGHVS and FQNEAQ. The CDR3 DNA reads TGTGCCAGCAGCTTAGGGGGGCCGGGGACCGGGGAGCTGTTTTTT. Its protein product is CASSLGGPGTGELFF. Together with reference TRBV7-8 and TRBJ2-2, the CDR3 gives the full variable domain: GAGVSQSPRYKVAKRGQDVALRCDPISGHVSLFWYQQALGQGPEFLTYFQNEAQLDKSGLPSDRFFAERPEGSVSTLKIQRTQQEDSAVYLCASSLGGPGTGELFFGEGSRLTVL.

The gene calls are TRBV19 and TRBJ1-2; D may be TRBD1 (6 bases). V was cut by 3 bases and J by 4 bases, with 18 bases left in between. The CDR3 covers 16 residues. CDR1 is LNHDA, CDR2 SQIVND, per germline (reference sequence). CDR3 region: CASSIQGRGQGYGYTF. The CDR3 DNA follows: TGTGCCAGTAGTATTCAAGGCAGGGGCCAAGGCTATGGCTACACCTTC.

The chain combines TRBV27 with TRBJ1-6; D uncertain. The CDR3 totals 15 residues. Germline V gene sequence: CDR1 MNHEY, CDR2 SMNVEV (reference sequence). Between the trimmed V and J ends, which lost 2 bases and 5 bases, there was a span of 10 bases. Here the CDR3 reads CASSLVARNNSPLHF. CDR3 sequence (DNA): TGTGCCAGCAGTTTAGTTGCGAGGAATAATTCACCCCTCCACTTT.

This chain uses TRBV9 with TRBJ2-2; the D is unclear. Trimming cost V 0 bases and J 2 bases, with 8 bases left between them. Per the germline V gene, CDR1 is SGDLS and CDR2 is YYNGEE. The CDR3 is made up of 15 amino acids. CDR3 loop: CASSVARINTGELFF. Here the CDR3 DNA reads TGTGCCAGCAGCGTAGCTAGGATTAACACCGGGGAGCTGTTTTTT.

This clone appeared a few times. The chain uses TRBV19 and TRBJ1-6, with unresolved D. This CDR3 is built from 14 residues. Germline V lookup: CDR1 LNHDA, CDR2 SQIVND (reference sequence). Trimming took off 5 bases at V and 9 bases at J, with 14 bases between the two ends. In DNA form, the CDR3 reads TGTGCCAGTAGTGGCCCCGAAGGAGGTTCACCCCTCCACTTT. Translation gives CASSGPEGGSPLHF.

This clone has only one observation. This chain uses TRBV29-1 with TRBJ2-3; 11 bases are shared with TRBD2. The V gene's germline CDR1 is SQVTM and CDR2 ANQGSEA. The CDR3 totals 14 residues. The V segment lost 5 bases and the J segment 5 bases; nucleotides outside the gene matches: 6. The CDR3 sequence: CSVKLAGVGDTQYF. CDR3 coding DNA: TGCAGCGTTAAACTAGCGGGAGTGGGAGATACGCAGTATTTT.

J is TRBJ2-2 and V is TRBV11-1, with TRBD2 matching over 9 bases. The CDR3 is 16 amino acids. With 5 bases clipped from V and 4 bases from J, the junction kept 8 bases outside the gene matches. Germline assignment: CDR1 SGHAT and CDR2 FQDESV (reference sequence). For the CDR3, the DNA is TGTGCCAGCAGCCCCTTAGCGGGAGAAGTCACCGGGGAGCTGTTTTTT. As protein: CASSPLAGEVTGELFF.

The rearrangement joins TRBV3-1 (or the pseudogene TRBV3-2) to TRBJ1-4; the match to TRBD1 covers 7 bases. This CDR3 contains 15 residues. The V gene end was trimmed by 2 bases and the J gene end by 3 bases; junction bases not matched to a gene: 3. Germline lookup yields CDR1 LGHDT and CDR2 YNNKEL (reference sequence). The CDR3 protein is CASSQPTGSNEKLFF. CDR3 sequence (DNA): TGTGCCAGCAGCCAACCGACAGGGTCTAATGAAAAACTGTTTTTT.

The chain joins TRBV28 to TRBJ2-1; 13 nucleotides align to TRBD2. Germline V lookup: CDR1 MDHEN, CDR2 SYDVKM. The V and J ends lost 7 bases and 10 bases, in that order; junction bases with no gene match: 10. This CDR3 is 15 amino acids long. In DNA, the CDR3 is TGTGCCAGCACCCTCGGTGGACTAGCGGGAGTGGAGCAGTTCTTC. It specifies CASTLGGLAGVEQFF.

V is TRBV9 and J is TRBJ2-1, with D possibly TRBD2 on 5 matching bases. Germline CDR1 reads SGDLS; CDR2 reads YYNGEE. The CDR3 length is 14 residues. With 6 bases removed from V and 5 bases from J, the gap between germline ends came to 15 bases. DNA for the CDR3: TGTGCCAGCAACCCAGCGGATATAAACAATGAGCAGTTCTTC. Its protein product is CASNPADINNEQFF.

The rearrangement uses TRBV7-4 and TRBJ2-1, with TRBD2 identical over 8 bases. Losses at the gene ends were 2 bases for V and 0 bases for J; bases not matched to a gene: 18. The CDR3 runs 21 residues. In germline, CDR1 is SGHVT, CDR2 SQSDAQ. The CDR3 nucleotides are TGTGCCAGCAGCTTAATTCGGGAGGGCCCCCCAAGATCCCGCTCCTACAATGAGCAGTTCTTC. It encodes CASSLIREGPPRSRSYNEQFF.

This clone was counted a single time. This chain connects TRBV7-6 to TRBJ1-3, with 9 bases aligning to TRBD1. CDR1 and CDR2 (germline): SGHVS, FNYEAQ. After removal of 4 bases from V and 0 bases from J, the junction contained 7 bases not matched to a gene. The CDR3 runs to 17 residues. This CDR3 reads CASSSTTGGVSGNTIYF. The CDR3 coding sequence is TGTGCCAGCAGCTCAACGACAGGGGGGGTCTCTGGAAACACCATATATTTT.

The chain joins TRBV11-2 to TRBJ2-7, with TRBD2 identical over 7 bases. This CDR3 spans 16 amino acids. Germline CDR1 reads SGHAT; CDR2 reads FQNNGV. V was pared by 2 bases and J by 1 base, with 8 bases of the junction left unmatched. CDR3: CASSLTGGRASYEQYF. The CDR3 DNA reads TGTGCCAGCAGCTTAACTGGCGGGAGAGCGTCCTACGAGCAGTACTTC.

V usage is TRBV7-2 and J usage is TRBJ2-7, with D possibly TRBD2 on 5 matching bases. The CDR3 runs 14 residues. Germline CDR1 is SGHTA and CDR2 is FQGNSA. V shed 2 bases and J shed 3 bases, with 11 bases lying between them. CDR3 region: CASSLSTSGYEQYF. The CDR3 DNA follows: TGTGCCAGCAGCTTATCCACCAGCGGCTACGAGCAGTACTTC. The whole variable domain, filled in from reference TRBV7-2 and TRBJ2-7, reads GAGVSQSPSNKVTEKGKDVELRCDPISGHTALYWYRQSLGQGLEFLIYFQGNSAPDKSGLPSDRFSAERTGGSVSTLTIQRTQQEDSAVYLCASSLSTSGYEQYFGPGTRLTVT.

The chain uses TRBV7-8 and TRBJ1-6; 8 bases are shared with TRBD1. V gave up 5 bases and J gave up 6 bases; unmatched junction bases: 9. CDR1 is SGHVS and CDR2 is FQNEAQ in the germline V gene. The CDR3 is made up of 16 amino acids. Written as DNA, the CDR3 is TGTGCCAGCAGCCCCAGGGGGCGGGGTGCTAATTCACCCCTCCACTTT. Translating gives CASSPRGRGANSPLHF.